Listed below are T cell receptor beta chains from one sample, sequenced in a study of vaccination effects on CD4 cells after COVID-19. Their antigens are not known. TCRdb's table, derived via immunoSEQ multiplex PCR, lists solely in-frame clones and lacks some. The data hold about 38,000 clones, with around 80% observed a single time. Source: CD4+ T cells from PBMCs cultured without peptide, taken before COVID-19 vaccination. The receptors shown here come from a human donor who received a COVID-19 vaccine. The CDR3 runs from the conserved cysteine through the conserved F or W. Each record gives: V gene, clone size, J gene, D gene, CDR3 protein, CDR3 DNA. A D gene is named only where the DNA matches it firmly. Only part of the rows carry a size: once, few, many, or a class if the clone is expanded.

>TRBV10-1|.|TRBJ2-1|.
CASSANLGYNEQFF
TGCGCCAGCAGTGCGAATCTAGGGTACAATGAGCAGTTCTTC
>TRBV6-6|.|TRBJ2-5|.
CASSYIQGQETQYF
TGTGCCAGCAGTTACATACAGGGTCAAGAGACCCAGTACTTC
>TRBV14|.|TRBJ1-2|TRBD1
CASSQFLGDRDYGYTF
TGTGCCAGCAGCCAATTTCTTGGGGACAGAGACTATGGCTACACCTTC
>TRBV11-2|.|TRBJ2-2|.
CASSPQDFGELFF
TGTGCCAGCAGCCCGCAGGATTTCGGGGAGCTGTTTTTT
>TRBV12-3/TRBV12-4|few|TRBJ2-1|.
CASSFGPYNEQFF
TGTGCCAGCAGTTTCGGGCCTTACAATGAGCAGTTCTTC
>TRBV6-4|few|TRBJ2-1|TRBD2
CASSDSFLAGGGYSGNEQFF
TGTGCCAGCAGTGACTCGTTTTTAGCGGGGGGAGGATATTCCGGCAATGAGCAGTTCTTC
>TRBV6-5|.|TRBJ1-1|TRBD1
CASSSFFTGVNTEAFF
TGTGCCAGCAGTTCTTTCTTTACAGGGGTGAACACTGAAGCTTTCTTT
>TRBV7-7|.|TRBJ2-1|TRBD2
CASSRGGSFDEQFF
TGTGCCAGCAGCCGGGGGGGCAGTTTCGATGAGCAGTTCTTC
>TRBV6-5|.|TRBJ1-1|.
CASVRTNTEAFF
TGTGCCAGCGTCCGGACGAACACTGAAGCTTTCTTT
>TRBV5-4|.|TRBJ2-3|.
CASSLARLSTDTQYF
TGTGCCAGCAGCCTGGCTCGACTCAGCACAGATACGCAGTATTTT
>TRBV5-1|.|TRBJ2-3|TRBD2
CASSLGLAGTDTQYF
TGCGCCAGCAGCTTGGGACTAGCGGGAACAGATACGCAGTATTTT
>TRBV7-3|.|TRBJ1-1|.
CASSTLGNTEAFF
TGTGCCAGCAGCACCCTGGGGAACACTGAAGCTTTCTTT
>TRBV5-1|once|TRBJ1-4|.
CASSLAAQFNEKLFF
TGCGCCAGCAGCTTGGCCGCGCAGTTTAATGAAAAACTGTTTTTT
>TRBV10-2|.|TRBJ2-3|.
CASSGPLADTQYF
TGCGCCAGCAGCGGTCCTTTGGCAGATACGCAGTATTTT
>TRBV19|.|TRBJ2-2|.
CASSTPGHWTNTGELFF
TGTGCCAGTAGTACCCCCGGACACTGGACGAACACCGGGGAGCTGTTTTTT
>TRBV20-1|few|TRBJ1-2|.
CSARAFYGYTF
TGCAGTGCTCGGGCTTTCTATGGCTACACCTTC
>TRBV10-2|.|TRBJ2-3|.
CASSESTLRTQYF
TGCGCCAGCAGTGAGTCCACCCTCCGAACGCAGTATTTT
>TRBV19|.|TRBJ2-2|TRBD2
CASSIGLAGGRDTGELFF
TGTGCCAGTAGTATTGGACTAGCGGGGGGCAGGGACACCGGGGAGCTGTTTTTT
>TRBV2|.|TRBJ2-2|TRBD2
CASSLSGANTGELFF
TGTGCCAGCAGTCTTAGCGGGGCTAACACCGGGGAGCTGTTTTTT
>TRBV20-1|.|TRBJ1-5|.
CSASVQGVQHF
TGCAGTGCTAGTGTACAGGGTGTTCAGCATTTT
>TRBV18|.|TRBJ1-5|.
CASSLIEDRKNQPQHF
TGTGCCAGCTCACTGATTGAGGACAGAAAAAATCAGCCCCAGCATTTT
>TRBV15|.|TRBJ2-5|.
CATSRDYDRLRFQETQYF
TGTGCCACCAGCAGAGACTACGACAGGCTAAGGTTCCAAGAGACCCAGTACTTC
>TRBV7-9|.|TRBJ2-2|TRBD1
CASSWTGPNTGELFF
TGTGCCAGCAGCTGGACAGGCCCGAACACCGGGGAGCTGTTTTTT
>TRBV2|.|TRBJ1-4|.
CASRRDFNEKLFF
TGTGCCAGCAGGCGGGACTTTAATGAAAAACTGTTTTTT
>TRBV4-1|.|TRBJ1-5|.
CASSPAEVGGNQPQHF
TGCGCCAGCAGCCCAGCCGAGGTGGGAGGCAATCAGCCCCAGCATTTT
>TRBV7-9|.|TRBJ1-6|TRBD1
CASRMQGEVLNSPLHF
TGTGCCAGCAGGATGCAGGGGGAAGTGTTAAACTCACCCCTCCACTTT
>TRBV6-5|.|TRBJ2-5|.
CASRSVQETQYF
TGTGCCAGCAGATCCGTTCAAGAGACCCAGTACTTC
>TRBV20-1|.|TRBJ1-3|.
CSASPPVGNTIYF
TGCAGTGCTAGTCCGCCAGTAGGCAACACCATATATTTT
>TRBV19|few|TRBJ1-1|.
CASSIVQGISEAFF
TGTGCCAGTAGTATTGTTCAGGGGATTTCTGAAGCTTTCTTT
>TRBV7-3|.|TRBJ2-5|TRBD1
CASSLTIRDRAQETQYF
TGTGCCAGCAGCTTAACGATCCGGGACAGGGCGCAAGAGACCCAGTACTTC
>TRBV30|.|TRBJ1-4|TRBD1
CAWSSGTGATEKLFF
TGTGCCTGGTCCTCAGGGACAGGGGCCACAGAAAAACTGTTTTTT
>TRBV19|few|TRBJ1-2|.
CASSSTGDNYGYTF
TGTGCCAGTAGTAGTACAGGCGATAACTATGGCTACACCTTC
>TRBV6-1|.|TRBJ2-3|.
CASSDVVGSSTDTQYF
TGTGCCAGCAGTGATGTAGTGGGCAGTTCCACAGATACGCAGTATTTT
>TRBV11-2|.|TRBJ1-6|TRBD1
CASSLGARDRDRASGTLHF
TGTGCCAGCAGCTTAGGAGCGCGGGACAGGGATAGGGCATCCGGAACCCTCCACTTT
>TRBV7-9|.|TRBJ2-3|TRBD2
CASSASGGTDTQYF
TGTGCCAGCAGCGCTAGCGGCGGCACAGATACGCAGTATTTT
>TRBV6-4|.|TRBJ2-1|TRBD2
CASSDSHRGGNYNEQFF
TGTGCCAGCAGTGACTCCCATCGGGGGGGTAATTACAATGAGCAGTTCTTC
>TRBV2|.|TRBJ2-3|.
CASRVDGYTDTQYF
TGTGCCAGTAGGGTGGACGGATACACAGATACGCAGTATTTT
>TRBV5-4|.|TRBJ2-3|.
CASSLEADTQYF
TGTGCCAGCAGCTTGGAGGCAGATACGCAGTATTTT
>TRBV7-2|.|TRBJ1-1|.
CASSLRQERKAFF
TGTGCCAGCAGCCTAAGACAGGAGCGAAAAGCTTTCTTT
>TRBV10-3|.|TRBJ1-1|.
CAISESKGGTEAFF
TGTGCCATCAGTGAGTCGAAAGGGGGCACTGAAGCTTTCTTT
>TRBV7-2|.|TRBJ2-1|TRBD2
CASSTLAGGPGEQFF
TGTGCCAGCAGCACACTAGCGGGGGGGCCGGGTGAGCAGTTCTTC
>TRBV5-5|.|TRBJ2-3|.
CASSLRRFAETDTQYF
TGTGCCAGCAGCTTGCGGAGGTTCGCAGAAACAGATACGCAGTATTTT
>TRBV7-6|.|TRBJ2-2|.
CASRLGAPNTGELFF
TGTGCCAGCAGGCTCGGGGCGCCGAACACCGGGGAGCTGTTTTTT